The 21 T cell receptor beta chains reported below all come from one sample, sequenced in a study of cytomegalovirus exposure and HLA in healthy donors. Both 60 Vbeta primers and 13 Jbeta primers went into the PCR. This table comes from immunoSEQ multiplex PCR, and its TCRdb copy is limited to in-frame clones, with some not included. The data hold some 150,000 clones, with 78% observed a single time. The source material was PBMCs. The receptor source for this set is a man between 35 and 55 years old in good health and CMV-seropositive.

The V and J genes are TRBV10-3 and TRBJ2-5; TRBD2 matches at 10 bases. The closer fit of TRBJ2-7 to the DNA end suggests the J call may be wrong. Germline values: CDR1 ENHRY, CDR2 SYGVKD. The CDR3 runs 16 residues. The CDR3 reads CAIRRAGGPSGYEQYF. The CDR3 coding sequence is TGTGCCATCAGACGAGCGGGAGGGCCCTCTGGTTACGAGCAGTACTTC.

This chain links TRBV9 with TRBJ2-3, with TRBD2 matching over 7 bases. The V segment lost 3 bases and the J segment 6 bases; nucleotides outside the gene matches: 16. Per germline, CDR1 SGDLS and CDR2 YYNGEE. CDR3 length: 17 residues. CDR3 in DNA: TGTGCCAGCAGCGCAGGAATCCGACAGTCCGGGGGGGATACGCAGTATTTT. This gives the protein CASSAGIRQSGGDTQYF. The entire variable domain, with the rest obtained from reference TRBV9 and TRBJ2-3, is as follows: DSGVTQTPKHLITATGQRVTLRCSPRSGDLSVYWYQQSLDQGLQFLIQYYNGEERAKGNILERFSAQQFPDLHSELNLSSLELGDSALYFCASSAGIRQSGGDTQYFGPGTRLTVL.

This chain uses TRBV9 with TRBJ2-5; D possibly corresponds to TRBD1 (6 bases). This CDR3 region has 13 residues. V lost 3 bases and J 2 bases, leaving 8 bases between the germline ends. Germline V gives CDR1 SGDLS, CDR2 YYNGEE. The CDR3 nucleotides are TGTGCCAGCAGCGCAGGACAGCAAGAGACCCAGTACTTC. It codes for CASSAGQQETQYF.

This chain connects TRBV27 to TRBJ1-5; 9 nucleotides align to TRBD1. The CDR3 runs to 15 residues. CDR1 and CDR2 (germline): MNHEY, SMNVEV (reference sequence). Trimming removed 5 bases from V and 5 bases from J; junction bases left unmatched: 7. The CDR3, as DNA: TGTGCCAGCAGTGCTACGACAGGGGGACATCAGCCCCAGCATTTT. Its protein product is CASSATTGGHQPQHF.

The CDR3 region is CAWARRDRIYNEAFF. DNA of the CDR3: TGTGCCTGGGCGCGACGGGACAGGATATATAATGAAGCTTTCTTT. The V call is TRBV30, the J call TRBJ1-1; 8 bases agree with TRBD1. Losses at the gene ends were 5 bases for V and 7 bases for J; bases not matched to a gene: 15. From germline, CDR1 is GTSNPN and CDR2 SVGIG (reference sequence). The CDR3 is 15 residues long. Supplemented by reference TRBV30 and TRBJ1-1, the full variable domain reads SQTIHQWPATLVQPVGSPLSLECTVEGTSNPNLYWYRQAAGRGLQLLFYSVGIGQISSEVPQNLSASRPQDRQFILSSKKLLLSDSGFYLCAWARRDRIYNEAFFGQGTRLTVV.

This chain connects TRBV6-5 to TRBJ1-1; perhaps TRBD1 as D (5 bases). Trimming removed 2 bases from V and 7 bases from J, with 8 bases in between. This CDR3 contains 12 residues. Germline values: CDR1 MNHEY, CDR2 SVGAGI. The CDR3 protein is CASSYGQGEAFF. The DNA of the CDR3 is TGTGCCAGCAGTTACGGCCAGGGTGAAGCTTTCTTT.

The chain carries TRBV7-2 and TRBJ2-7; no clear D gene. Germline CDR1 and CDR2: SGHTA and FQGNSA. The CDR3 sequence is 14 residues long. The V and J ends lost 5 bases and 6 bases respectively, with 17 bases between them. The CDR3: CASSLQPGGPEQYF. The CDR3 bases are TGTGCCAGCAGCCTACAACCGGGTGGTCCCGAGCAGTACTTC.

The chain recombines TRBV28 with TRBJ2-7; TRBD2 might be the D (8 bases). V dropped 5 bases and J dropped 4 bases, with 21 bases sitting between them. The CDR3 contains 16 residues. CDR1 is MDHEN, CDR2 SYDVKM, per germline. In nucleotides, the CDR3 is TGTGCCAGCAGTCCGGGGGGGGACAGCCAGACTTACGAGCAGTACTTC. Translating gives CASSPGGDSQTYEQYF. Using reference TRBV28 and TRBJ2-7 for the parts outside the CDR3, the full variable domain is DVKVTQSSRYLVKRTGEKVFLECVQDMDHENMFWYRQDPGLGLRLIYFSYDVKMKEKGDIPEGYSVSREKKERFSLILESASTNQTSMYLCASSPGGDSQTYEQYFGPGTRLTVT.

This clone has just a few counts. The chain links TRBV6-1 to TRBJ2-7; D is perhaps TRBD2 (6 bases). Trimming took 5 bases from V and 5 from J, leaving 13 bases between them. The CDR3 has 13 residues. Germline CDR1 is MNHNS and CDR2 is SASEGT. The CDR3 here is CASSRLVTDEQYF. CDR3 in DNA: TGTGCCAGCAGTCGACTAGTAACAGACGAGCAGTACTTC.

CDR3 nucleotide sequence: TGCGCCAGCAGCCCCGGCGGGGGATTCGGAGAGACCCAGTACTTC. Protein product: CASSPGGGFGETQYF. V gene TRBV4-1 combines with J gene TRBJ2-5; 7 bases line up with TRBD2. The CDR3 extends over 15 amino acids. With 4 bases clipped from V and 4 bases from J, the junction kept 9 bases outside the gene matches. The germline gives CDR1 MGHRA, CDR2 YSYEKL.

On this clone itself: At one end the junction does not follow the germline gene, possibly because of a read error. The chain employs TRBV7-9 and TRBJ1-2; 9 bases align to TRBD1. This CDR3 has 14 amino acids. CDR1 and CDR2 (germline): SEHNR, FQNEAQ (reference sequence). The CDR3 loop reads CSSSLQGAIGGYTF. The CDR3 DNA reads TGTTCCAGCAGTCTACAGGGGGCGATTGGAGGCTACACCTTC.

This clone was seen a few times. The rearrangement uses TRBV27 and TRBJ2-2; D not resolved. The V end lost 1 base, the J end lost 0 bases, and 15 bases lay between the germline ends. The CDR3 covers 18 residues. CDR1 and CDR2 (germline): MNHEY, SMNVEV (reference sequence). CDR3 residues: CASSLLYPGYANTGELFF. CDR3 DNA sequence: TGTGCCAGCAGTTTATTATACCCGGGTTACGCGAACACCGGGGAGCTGTTTTTT.

CDR3 region: CASSALTGGEKLFF. As DNA, the CDR3 is TGTGCCAGCAGCGCTCTAACAGGGGGTGAAAAACTGTTTTTT. The J gene is TRBJ1-4, the V gene TRBV5-5, with 8 bases aligning to TRBD1. Unmatched junction bases numbered 6, after V lost 4 bases and J lost 7 bases. There are 14 residues in the CDR3. Germline V CDR1 and CDR2: SGHKS, YYEKEE (reference sequence).

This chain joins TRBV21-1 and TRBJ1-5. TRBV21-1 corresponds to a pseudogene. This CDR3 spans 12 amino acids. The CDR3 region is CAKGLSNQPQHF. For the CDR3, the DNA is TGTGCCAAGGGACTTAGCAATCAGCCCCAGCATTTT.

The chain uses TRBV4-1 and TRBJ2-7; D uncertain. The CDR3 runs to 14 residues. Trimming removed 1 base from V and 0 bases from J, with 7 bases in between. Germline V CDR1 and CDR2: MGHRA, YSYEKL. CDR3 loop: CASSQVESSYEQYF. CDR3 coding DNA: TGCGCCAGCAGCCAAGTAGAGAGCTCCTACGAGCAGTACTTC.

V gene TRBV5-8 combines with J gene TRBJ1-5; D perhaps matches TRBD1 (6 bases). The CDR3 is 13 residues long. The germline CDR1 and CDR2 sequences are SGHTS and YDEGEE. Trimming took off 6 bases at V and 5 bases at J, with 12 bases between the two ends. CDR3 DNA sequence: TGTGCCAGCAACCAAAACAGGGATCAGCCCCAGCATTTT. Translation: CASNQNRDQPQHF. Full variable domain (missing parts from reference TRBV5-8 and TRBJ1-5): EAGVTQSPTHLIKTRGQQATLRCSPISGHTSVYWYQQALGLGLQFLLWYDEGEERNRGNFPPRFSGRQFPNYSSELNVNALELEDSALYLCASNQNRDQPQHFGDGTRLSIL.

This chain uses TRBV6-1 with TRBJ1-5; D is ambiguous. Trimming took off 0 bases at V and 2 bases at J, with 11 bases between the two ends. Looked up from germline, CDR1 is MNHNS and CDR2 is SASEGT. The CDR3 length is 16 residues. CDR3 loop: CASSEARVIGNQPQHF. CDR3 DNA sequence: TGTGCCAGCAGTGAAGCGAGGGTAATAGGCAATCAGCCCCAGCATTTT.

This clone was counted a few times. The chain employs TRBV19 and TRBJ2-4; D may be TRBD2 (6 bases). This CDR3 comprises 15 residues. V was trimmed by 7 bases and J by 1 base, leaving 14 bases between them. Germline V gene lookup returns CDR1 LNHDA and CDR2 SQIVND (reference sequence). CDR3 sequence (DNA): TGTGCCAGTAAAGAGACGGGGGTTGCCAAAAACATTCAGTACTTC. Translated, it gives CASKETGVAKNIQYF.

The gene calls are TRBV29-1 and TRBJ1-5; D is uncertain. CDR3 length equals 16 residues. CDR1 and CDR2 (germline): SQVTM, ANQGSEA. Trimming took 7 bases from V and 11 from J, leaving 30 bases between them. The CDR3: CSAKIEGPNRNGAQHF. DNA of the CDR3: TGCAGCGCAAAGATTGAAGGCCCTAACCGGAACGGGGCCCAGCATTTT.

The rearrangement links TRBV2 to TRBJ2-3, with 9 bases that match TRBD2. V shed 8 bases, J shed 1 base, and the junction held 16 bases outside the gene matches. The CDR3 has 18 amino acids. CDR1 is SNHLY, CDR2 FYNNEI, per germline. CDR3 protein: CASYQSAGGPPGTDTQYF. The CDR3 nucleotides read TGTGCCAGCTATCAATCTGCGGGAGGGCCTCCGGGCACAGATACGCAGTATTTT.

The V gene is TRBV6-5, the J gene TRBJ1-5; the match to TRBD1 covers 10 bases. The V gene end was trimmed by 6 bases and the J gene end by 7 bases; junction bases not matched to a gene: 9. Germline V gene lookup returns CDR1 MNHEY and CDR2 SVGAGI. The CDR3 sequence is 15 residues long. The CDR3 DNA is TGTGCCAGCAGGCAGGACAGGGGGTCTTTCCAGCCCCAGCATTTT. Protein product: CASRQDRGSFQPQHF.